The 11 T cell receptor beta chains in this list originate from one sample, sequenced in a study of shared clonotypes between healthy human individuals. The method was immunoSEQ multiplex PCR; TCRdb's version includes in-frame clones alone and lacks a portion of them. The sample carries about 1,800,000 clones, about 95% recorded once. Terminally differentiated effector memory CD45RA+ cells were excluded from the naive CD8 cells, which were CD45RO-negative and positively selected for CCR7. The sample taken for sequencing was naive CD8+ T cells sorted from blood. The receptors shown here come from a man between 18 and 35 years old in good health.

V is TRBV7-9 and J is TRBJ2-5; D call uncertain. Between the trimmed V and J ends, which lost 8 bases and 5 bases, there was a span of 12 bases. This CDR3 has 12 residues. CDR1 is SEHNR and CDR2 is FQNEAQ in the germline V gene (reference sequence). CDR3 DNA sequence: TGTGCCAGCGCGAAGGCAACGGAGACCCAGTACTTC. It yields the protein CASAKATETQYF. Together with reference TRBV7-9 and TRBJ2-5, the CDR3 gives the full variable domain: DTGVSQNPRHKITKRGQNVTFRCDPISEHNRLYWYRQTLGQGPEFLTYFQNEAQLEKSRLLSDRFSAERPKGSFSTLEIQRTEQGDSAMYLCASAKATETQYFGPGTRLLVL.

This CDR3 is CASSLDDHAGFYEQYF. In nucleotides, the CDR3 is TGTGCCAGCAGCTTAGACGACCACGCAGGATTCTACGAGCAGTACTTC. The chain employs TRBV7-6 and TRBJ2-7, with unresolved D. Germline V gives CDR1 SGHVS, CDR2 FNYEAQ. The CDR3 totals 16 residues. The V end lost 1 base, the J end lost 3 bases, and 16 bases lay between the germline ends.

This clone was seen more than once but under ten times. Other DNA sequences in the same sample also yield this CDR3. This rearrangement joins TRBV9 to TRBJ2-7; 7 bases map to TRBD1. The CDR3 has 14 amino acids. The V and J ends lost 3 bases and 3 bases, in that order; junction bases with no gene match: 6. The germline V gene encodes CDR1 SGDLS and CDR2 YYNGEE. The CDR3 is CASSALRDSYEQYF. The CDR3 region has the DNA TGTGCCAGCAGCGCTCTCCGGGACAGCTACGAGCAGTACTTC.

DNA of the CDR3: TGTGCCAGCAGCTTAGGGACAGGGGAAGGCTATGGCTACACCTTC. It translates to CASSLGTGEGYGYTF. J is TRBJ1-2 and V is TRBV7-9; 9 bases line up with TRBD1. The CDR3 is 15 amino acids. Germline lookup yields CDR1 SEHNR and CDR2 FQNEAQ (reference sequence). Germline trimming cut 1 base from V and 4 bases from J; bases unmatched to any gene: 4. The entire variable domain, with the rest obtained from reference TRBV7-9 and TRBJ1-2, is as follows: DTGVSQNPRHKITKRGQNVTFRCDPISEHNRLYWYRQTLGQGPEFLTYFQNEAQLEKSRLLSDRFSAERPKGSFSTLEIQRTEQGDSAMYLCASSLGTGEGYGYTFGSGTRLTVV.

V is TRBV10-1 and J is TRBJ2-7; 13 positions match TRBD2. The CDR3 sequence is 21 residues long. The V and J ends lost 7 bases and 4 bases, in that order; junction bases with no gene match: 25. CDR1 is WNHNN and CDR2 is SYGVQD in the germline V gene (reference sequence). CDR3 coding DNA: TGCGCCAGCAACCCGCCCTTCCTGGGACTAGCGGGAAGGCGCAGGACTTACGAGCAGTACTTC. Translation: CASNPPFLGLAGRRRTYEQYF.

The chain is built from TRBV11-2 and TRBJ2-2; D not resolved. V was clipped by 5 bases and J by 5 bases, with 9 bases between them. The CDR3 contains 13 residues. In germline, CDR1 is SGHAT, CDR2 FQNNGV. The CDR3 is CASSRSMTGELFF. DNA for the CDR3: TGTGCCAGCAGCCGATCAATGACCGGGGAGCTGTTTTTT. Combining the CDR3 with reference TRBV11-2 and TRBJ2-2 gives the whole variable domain EAGVAQSPRYKIIEKRQSVAFWCNPISGHATLYWYQQILGQGPKLLIQFQNNGVVDDSQLPKDRFSAERLKGVDSTLKIQPAKLEDSAVYLCASSRSMTGELFFGEGSRLTVL.

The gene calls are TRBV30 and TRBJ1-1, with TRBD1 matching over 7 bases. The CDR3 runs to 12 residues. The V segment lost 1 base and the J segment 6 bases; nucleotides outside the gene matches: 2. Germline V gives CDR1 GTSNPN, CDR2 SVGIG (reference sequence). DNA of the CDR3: TGTGCCTGGAGTGGGCAGGGGGCTGAAGCTTTCTTT. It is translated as CAWSGQGAEAFF. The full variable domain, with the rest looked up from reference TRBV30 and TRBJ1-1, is SQTIHQWPATLVQPVGSPLSLECTVEGTSNPNLYWYRQAAGRGLQLLFYSVGIGQISSEVPQNLSASRPQDRQFILSSKKLLLSDSGFYLCAWSGQGAEAFFGQGTRLTVV.

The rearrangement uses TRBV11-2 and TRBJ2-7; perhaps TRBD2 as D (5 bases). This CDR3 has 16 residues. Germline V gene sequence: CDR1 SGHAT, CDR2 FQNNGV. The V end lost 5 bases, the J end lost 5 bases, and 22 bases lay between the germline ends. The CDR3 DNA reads TGTGCCAGCAGCCTAACTAGTATCTATAAGCCCGACGAGCAGTACTTC. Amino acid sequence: CASSLTSIYKPDEQYF.

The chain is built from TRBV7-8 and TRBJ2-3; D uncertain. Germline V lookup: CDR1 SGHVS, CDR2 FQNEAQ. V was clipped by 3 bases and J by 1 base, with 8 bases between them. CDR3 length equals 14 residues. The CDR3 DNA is TGTGCCAGCAGCTTCCCGGGCCGCACAGATACGCAGTATTTT. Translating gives CASSFPGRTDTQYF.

In DNA, the CDR3 is TGCGCCAGCAGCCAAGAGAGCGACAGCTCCTACAATGAGCAGTTCTTC. Its translation is CASSQESDSSYNEQFF. The genes are TRBV4-1 and TRBJ2-1; D is perhaps TRBD1 (5 bases). The germline CDR1 and CDR2 sequences are MGHRA and YSYEKL. This CDR3 region has 16 residues. Trimming shortened V by 0 bases and J by 0 bases, and 9 bases separated the two germline ends.

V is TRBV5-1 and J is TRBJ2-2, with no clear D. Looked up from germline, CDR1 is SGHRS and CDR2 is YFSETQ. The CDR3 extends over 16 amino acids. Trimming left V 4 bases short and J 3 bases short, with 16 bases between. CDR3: CASSPGVETYTGELFF. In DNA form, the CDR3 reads TGCGCCAGCAGCCCCGGAGTCGAGACATACACCGGGGAGCTGTTTTTT.